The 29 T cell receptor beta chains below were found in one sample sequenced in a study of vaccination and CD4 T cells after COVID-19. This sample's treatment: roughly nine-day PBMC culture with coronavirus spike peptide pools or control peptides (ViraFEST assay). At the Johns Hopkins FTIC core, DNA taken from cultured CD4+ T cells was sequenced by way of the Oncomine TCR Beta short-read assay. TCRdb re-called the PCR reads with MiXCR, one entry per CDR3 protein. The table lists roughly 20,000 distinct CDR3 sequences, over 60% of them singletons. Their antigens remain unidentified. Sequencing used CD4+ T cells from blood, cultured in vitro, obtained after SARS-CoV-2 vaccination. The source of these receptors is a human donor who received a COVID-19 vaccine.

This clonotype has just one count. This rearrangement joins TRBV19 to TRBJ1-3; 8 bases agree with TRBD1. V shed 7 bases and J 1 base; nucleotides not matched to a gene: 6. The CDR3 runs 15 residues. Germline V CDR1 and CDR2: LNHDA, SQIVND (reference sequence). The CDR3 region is CASTAQGASGNTIYF. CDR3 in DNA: TGTGCCAGTACTGCGCAGGGGGCGTCTGGAAACACCATATATTTT.

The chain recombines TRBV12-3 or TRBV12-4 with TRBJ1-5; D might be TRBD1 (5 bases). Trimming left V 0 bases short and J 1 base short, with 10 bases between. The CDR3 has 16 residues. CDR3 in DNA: TGTGCCAGCAGTTTAGCGTCTTGGGACAGCAATCAGCCCCAGCATTTT. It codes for CASSLASWDSNQPQHF.

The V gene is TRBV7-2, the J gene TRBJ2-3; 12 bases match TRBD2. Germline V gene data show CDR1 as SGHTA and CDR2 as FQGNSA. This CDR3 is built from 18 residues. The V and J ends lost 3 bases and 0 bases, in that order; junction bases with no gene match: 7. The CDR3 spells CASSFRTSGALSTDTQYF. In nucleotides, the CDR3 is TGTGCCAGCAGCTTCCGGACTAGCGGGGCCCTAAGCACAGATACGCAGTATTTT.

The chain's CDR3 is CASSPVGGNQPQHF. The CDR3 DNA reads as TGTGCCAGCAGCCCCGTGGGGGGCAATCAGCCCCAGCATTTT. V gene TRBV12-3 or TRBV12-4 combines with J gene TRBJ1-5; possible D gene TRBD1, 5 bases. V lost 6 bases to trimming and J lost 2 bases, with 11 bases between them. The CDR3 runs to 14 residues.

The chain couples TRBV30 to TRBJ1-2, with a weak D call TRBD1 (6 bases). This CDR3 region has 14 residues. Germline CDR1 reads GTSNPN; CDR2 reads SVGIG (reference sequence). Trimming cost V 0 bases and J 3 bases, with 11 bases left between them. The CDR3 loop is CAWSVGGPHYGYTF. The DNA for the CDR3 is TGTGCCTGGAGTGTGGGGGGGCCTCACTATGGCTACACCTTC.

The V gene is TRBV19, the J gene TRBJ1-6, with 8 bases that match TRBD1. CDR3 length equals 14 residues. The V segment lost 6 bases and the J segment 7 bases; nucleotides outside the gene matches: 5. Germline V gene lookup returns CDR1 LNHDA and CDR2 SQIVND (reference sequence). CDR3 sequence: CASSGQGENSPLHF. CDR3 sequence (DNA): TGTGCCAGTAGCGGACAGGGAGAAAATTCACCCCTCCACTTT.

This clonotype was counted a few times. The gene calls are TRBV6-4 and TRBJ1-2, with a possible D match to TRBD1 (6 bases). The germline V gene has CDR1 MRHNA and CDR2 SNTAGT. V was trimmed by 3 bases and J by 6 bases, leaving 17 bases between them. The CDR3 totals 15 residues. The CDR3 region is CASSEGWGRGNGYTF. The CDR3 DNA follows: TGTGCCAGCAGTGAAGGTTGGGGCAGGGGAAATGGCTACACCTTC.

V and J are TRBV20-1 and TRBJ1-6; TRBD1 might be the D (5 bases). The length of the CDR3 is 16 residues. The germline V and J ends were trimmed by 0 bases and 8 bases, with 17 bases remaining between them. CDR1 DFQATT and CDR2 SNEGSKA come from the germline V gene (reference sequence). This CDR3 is CSARDAGSFGYSPLHF. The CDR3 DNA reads TGCAGTGCTAGAGATGCAGGGAGTTTCGGATATTCACCCCTCCACTTT.

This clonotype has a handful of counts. CDR3: CASSKGSREGYTF. The DNA of the CDR3 is TGTGCCAGCAGCAAAGGTTCCAGGGAAGGCTACACCTTC. This chain connects TRBV21-1 to TRBJ1-2; the DNA was not compared with TRBD1, the D call given in the table. TRBV21-1 is reported as a pseudogene. This CDR3 is built from 13 residues.

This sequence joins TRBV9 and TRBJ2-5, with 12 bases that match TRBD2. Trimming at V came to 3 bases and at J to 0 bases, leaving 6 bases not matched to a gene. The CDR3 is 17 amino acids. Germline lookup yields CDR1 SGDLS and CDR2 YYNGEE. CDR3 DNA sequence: TGTGCCAGCAGCGGCCGGACTAGCGGGGAATACCAAGAGACCCAGTACTTC. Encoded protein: CASSGRTSGEYQETQYF.

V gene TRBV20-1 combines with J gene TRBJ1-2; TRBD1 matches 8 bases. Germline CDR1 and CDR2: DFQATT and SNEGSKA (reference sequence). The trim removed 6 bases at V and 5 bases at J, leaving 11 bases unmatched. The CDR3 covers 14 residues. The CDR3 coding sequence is TGCAGTGCGTTCTATACAGGGGGTCCTTATGGCTACACCTTC. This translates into CSAFYTGGPYGYTF.

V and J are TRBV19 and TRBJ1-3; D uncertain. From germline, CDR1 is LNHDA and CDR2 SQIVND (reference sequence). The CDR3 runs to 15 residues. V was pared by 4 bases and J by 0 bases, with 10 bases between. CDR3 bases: TGTGCCAGTAGTACAACGACGGTCTCTGGAAACACCATATATTTT. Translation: CASSTTTVSGNTIYF.

CDR3 nucleotides: TGTGCCAGCAGTCCTGGACAGCCGAACACCGGGGAGCTGTTTTTT. Translation gives CASSPGQPNTGELFF. The chain recombines TRBV6-1 with TRBJ2-2, with D perhaps matching TRBD1 (6 bases). V dropped 5 bases and J dropped 0 bases, with 10 bases sitting between them. Germline V gene lookup returns CDR1 MNHNS and CDR2 SASEGT. The CDR3 loop spans 15 amino acids.

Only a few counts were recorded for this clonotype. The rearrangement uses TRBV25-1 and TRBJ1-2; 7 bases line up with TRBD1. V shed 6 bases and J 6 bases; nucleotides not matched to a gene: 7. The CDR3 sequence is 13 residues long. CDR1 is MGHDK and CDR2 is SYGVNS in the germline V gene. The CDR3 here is CASSGTENNGYTF. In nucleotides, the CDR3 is TGTGCCAGCAGCGGGACAGAGAATAATGGCTACACCTTC.

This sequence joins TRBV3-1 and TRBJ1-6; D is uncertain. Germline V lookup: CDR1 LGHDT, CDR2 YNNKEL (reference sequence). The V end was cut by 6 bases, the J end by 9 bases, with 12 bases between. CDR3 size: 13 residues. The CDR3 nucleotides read TGTGCCAGCAGTGCCGAGCGGGGTTCACCCCTCCACTTT. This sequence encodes CASSAERGSPLHF.

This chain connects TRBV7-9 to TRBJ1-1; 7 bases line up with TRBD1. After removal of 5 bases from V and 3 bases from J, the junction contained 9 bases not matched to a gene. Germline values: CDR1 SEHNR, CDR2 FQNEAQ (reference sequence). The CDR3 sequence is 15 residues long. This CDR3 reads CASSRYRGRDTEAFF. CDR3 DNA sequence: TGTGCCAGCAGCAGGTACAGGGGTAGGGACACTGAAGCTTTCTTT.

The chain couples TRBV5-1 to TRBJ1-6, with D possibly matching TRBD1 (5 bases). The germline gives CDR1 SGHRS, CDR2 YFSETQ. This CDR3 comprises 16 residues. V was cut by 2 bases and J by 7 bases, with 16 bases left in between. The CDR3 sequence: CASSFGQGRYNSPLHF. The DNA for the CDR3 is TGCGCCAGCAGCTTTGGGCAGGGAAGATACAATTCACCCCTCCACTTT.

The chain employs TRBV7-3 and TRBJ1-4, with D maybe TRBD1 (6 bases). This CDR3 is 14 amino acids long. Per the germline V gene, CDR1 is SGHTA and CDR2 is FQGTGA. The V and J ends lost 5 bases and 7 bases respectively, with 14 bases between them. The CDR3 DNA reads TGTGCCAGCAGCCCACAGGGAGTAAGTGAAAAACTGTTTTTT. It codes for CASSPQGVSEKLFF.

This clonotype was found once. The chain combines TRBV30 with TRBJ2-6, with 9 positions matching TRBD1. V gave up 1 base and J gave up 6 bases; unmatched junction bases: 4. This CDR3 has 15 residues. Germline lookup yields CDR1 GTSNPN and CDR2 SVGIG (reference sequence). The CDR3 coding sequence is TGTGCCTGGAGTGCCGGGGACAGGGAGGCCAACGTCCTGACTTTC. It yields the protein CAWSAGDREANVLTF. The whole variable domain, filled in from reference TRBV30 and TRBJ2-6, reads SQTIHQWPATLVQPVGSPLSLECTVEGTSNPNLYWYRQAAGRGLQLLFYSVGIGQISSEVPQNLSASRPQDRQFILSSKKLLLSDSGFYLCAWSAGDREANVLTFGAGSRLTVL.

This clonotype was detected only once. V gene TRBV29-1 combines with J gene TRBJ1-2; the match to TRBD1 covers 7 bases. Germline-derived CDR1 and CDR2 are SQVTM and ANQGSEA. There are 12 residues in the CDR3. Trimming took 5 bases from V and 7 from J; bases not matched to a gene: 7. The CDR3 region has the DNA TGCAGCGTTTCACAGGGGCGGGTTGGCTACACCTTC. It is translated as CSVSQGRVGYTF.

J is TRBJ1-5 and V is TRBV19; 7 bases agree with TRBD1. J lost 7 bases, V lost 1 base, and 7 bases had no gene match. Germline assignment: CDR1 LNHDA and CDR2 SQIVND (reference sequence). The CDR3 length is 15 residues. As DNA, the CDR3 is TGTGCCAGTAGTATAGTAAAGGGGGCAGACCAGCCCCAGCATTTT. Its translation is CASSIVKGADQPQHF.

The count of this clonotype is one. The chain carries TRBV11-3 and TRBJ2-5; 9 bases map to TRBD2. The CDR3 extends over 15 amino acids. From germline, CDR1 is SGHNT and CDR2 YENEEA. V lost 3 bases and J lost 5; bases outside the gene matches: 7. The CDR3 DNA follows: TGTGCCAGCAGCTTGGGGGCGGGGGGGTTGGAGACCCAGTACTTC. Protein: CASSLGAGGLETQYF. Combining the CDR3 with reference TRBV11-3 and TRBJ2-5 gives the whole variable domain EAGVVQSPRYKIIEKKQPVAFWCNPISGHNTLYWYLQNLGQGPELLIRYENEEAVDDSQLPKDRFSAERLKGVDSTLKIQPAELGDSAVYLCASSLGAGGLETQYFGPGTRLLVL.

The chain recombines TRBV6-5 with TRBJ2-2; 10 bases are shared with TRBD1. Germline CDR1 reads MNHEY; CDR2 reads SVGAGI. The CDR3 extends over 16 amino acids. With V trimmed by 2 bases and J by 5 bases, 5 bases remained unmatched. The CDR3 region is CASSYGDRGRTGELFF. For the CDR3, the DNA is TGTGCCAGCAGTTACGGCGACAGGGGGCGGACCGGGGAGCTGTTTTTT.

CDR3 sequence: CASSKGLAGGPSETQYF. As DNA, the CDR3 is TGTGCCAGCAGCAAAGGGCTAGCGGGGGGGCCTTCGGAGACCCAGTACTTC. The V and J genes are TRBV21-1 and TRBJ2-5; the table names TRBD2, a call not compared with the DNA. TRBV21-1 has pseudogene status. There are 17 residues in the CDR3.

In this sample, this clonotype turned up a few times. The CDR3, as DNA: TGTGCCACCCAGCTGGGAATCGGGACTCGGAGCACAGATACGCAGTATTTT. Translated, it gives CATQLGIGTRSTDTQYF. The chain uses TRBV2 and TRBJ2-3, with D maybe TRBD2 (6 bases). Germline V gene lookup returns CDR1 SNHLY and CDR2 FYNNEI. This CDR3 has 17 amino acids. The V end lost 10 bases, the J end lost 0 bases, and 23 bases lay between the germline ends.

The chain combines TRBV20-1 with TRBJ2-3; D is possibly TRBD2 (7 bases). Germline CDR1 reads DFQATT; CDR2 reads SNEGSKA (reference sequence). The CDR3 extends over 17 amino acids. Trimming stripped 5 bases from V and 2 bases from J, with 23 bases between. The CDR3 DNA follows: TGCAGTGCTCCAGGGCTACTGGGGGGGGCCTCCACAGATACGCAGTATTTT. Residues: CSAPGLLGGASTDTQYF.

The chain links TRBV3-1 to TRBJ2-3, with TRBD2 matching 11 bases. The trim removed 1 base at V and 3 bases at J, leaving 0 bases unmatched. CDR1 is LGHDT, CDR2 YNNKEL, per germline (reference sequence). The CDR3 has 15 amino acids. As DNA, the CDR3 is TGTGCCAGCAGCCAAGCTAGCGGGGGGACAGATACGCAGTATTTT. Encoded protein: CASSQASGGTDTQYF.

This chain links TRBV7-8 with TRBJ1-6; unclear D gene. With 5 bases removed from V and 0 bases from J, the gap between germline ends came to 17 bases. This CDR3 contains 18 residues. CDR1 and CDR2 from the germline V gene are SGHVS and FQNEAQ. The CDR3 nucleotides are TGTGCCAGCAGCAGGAGAGGAAGGATGAGCTCCTATAATTCACCCCTCCACTTT. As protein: CASSRRGRMSSYNSPLHF.

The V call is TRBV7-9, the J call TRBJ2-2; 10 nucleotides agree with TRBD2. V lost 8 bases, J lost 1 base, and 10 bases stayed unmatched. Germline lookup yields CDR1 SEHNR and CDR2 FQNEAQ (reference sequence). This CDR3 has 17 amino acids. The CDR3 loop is CASRPGLAGENTGELFF. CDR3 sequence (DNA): TGTGCCAGCCGGCCAGGGCTAGCGGGGGAGAACACCGGGGAGCTGTTTTTT. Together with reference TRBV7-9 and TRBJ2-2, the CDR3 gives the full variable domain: DTGVSQNPRHKITKRGQNVTFRCDPISEHNRLYWYRQTLGQGPEFLTYFQNEAQLEKSRLLSDRFSAERPKGSFSTLEIQRTEQGDSAMYLCASRPGLAGENTGELFFGEGSRLTVL.